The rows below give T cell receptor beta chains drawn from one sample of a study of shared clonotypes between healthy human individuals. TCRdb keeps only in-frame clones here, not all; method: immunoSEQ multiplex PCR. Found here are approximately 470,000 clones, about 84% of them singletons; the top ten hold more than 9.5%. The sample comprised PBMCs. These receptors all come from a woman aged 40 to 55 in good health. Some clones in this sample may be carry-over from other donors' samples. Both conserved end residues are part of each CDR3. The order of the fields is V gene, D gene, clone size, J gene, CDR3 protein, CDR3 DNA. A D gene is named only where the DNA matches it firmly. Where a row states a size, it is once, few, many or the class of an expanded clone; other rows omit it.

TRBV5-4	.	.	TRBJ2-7	CASSLEPETYEQYF	TGTGCCAGCAGCTTGGAGCCAGAAACCTACGAGCAGTACTTC
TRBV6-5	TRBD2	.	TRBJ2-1	CASRTGTSVGNEQFF	TGTGCCAGCAGAACCGGGACTAGCGTAGGCAATGAGCAGTTCTTC
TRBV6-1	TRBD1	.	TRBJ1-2	CASSPGTGGGYGYTF	TGTGCCAGCAGTCCGGGGACAGGGGGGGGCTATGGCTACACCTTC
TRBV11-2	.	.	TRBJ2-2	CASSLGWNANTGELFF	TGTGCCAGCAGCCTCGGTTGGAACGCGAACACCGGGGAGCTGTTTTTT
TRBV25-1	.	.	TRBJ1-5	CASSEPGNNQPQHF	TGTGCCAGCAGTGAACCAGGGAACAATCAGCCCCAGCATTTT
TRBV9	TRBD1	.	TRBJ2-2	CASSPRGLPMNTGELFF	TGTGCCAGCAGCCCCAGGGGGCTTCCGATGAACACCGGGGAGCTGTTTTTT
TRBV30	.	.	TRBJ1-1	CAWSLASLPRAFF	TGTGCCTGGAGTCTGGCCTCCCTCCCCCGAGCTTTCTTT
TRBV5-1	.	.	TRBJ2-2	CASSRPGGPNTGELFF	TGCGCCAGCAGCCGCCCGGGCGGGCCGAACACCGGGGAGCTGTTTTTT
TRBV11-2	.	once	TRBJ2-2	CASSGKRGDTGELFF	TGTGCCAGCAGCGGCAAAAGGGGGGACACCGGGGAGCTGTTTTTT
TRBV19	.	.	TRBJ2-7	CASSLTLGHEQYF	TGTGCCAGTAGCCTTACCTTGGGCCACGAGCAGTACTTC
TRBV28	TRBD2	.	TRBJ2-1	CASSGTSGKRSYNEQFF	TGTGCCAGCAGTGGGACTAGCGGGAAGCGCTCCTACAATGAGCAGTTCTTC
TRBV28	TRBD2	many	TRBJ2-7	CASSRLGLAGFSYEQYF	TGTGCCAGCAGCCGACTCGGACTAGCGGGCTTCTCCTACGAGCAGTACTTC
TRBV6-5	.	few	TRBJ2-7	CASSYLEGPLYEQYF	TGTGCCAGCAGCTATCTCGAGGGTCCCCTCTACGAGCAGTACTTC
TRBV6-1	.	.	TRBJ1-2	CASREEGGSSYGYTF	TGTGCCAGCAGGGAAGAAGGCGGATCGTCCTATGGCTACACCTTC
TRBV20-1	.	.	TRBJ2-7	CSADLFYEQYF	TGCAGTGCCGACCTCTTTTACGAGCAGTACTTC
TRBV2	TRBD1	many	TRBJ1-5	CASSRDRASNQPQHF	TGTGCCAGCAGTCGGGACAGGGCCTCCAATCAGCCCCAGCATTTT
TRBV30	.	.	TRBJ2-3	CAWSPGRSTDTQYF	TGTGCCTGGAGCCCGGGACGGAGCACAGATACGCAGTATTTT
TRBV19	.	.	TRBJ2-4	CATRGKILNIQYF	TGTGCCACCCGGGGCAAGATCTTAAACATTCAGTACTTC
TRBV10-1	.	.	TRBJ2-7	CASSGQPSYEQYF	TGCGCCAGTAGTGGACAGCCATCCTACGAGCAGTACTTC
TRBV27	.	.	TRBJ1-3	CASSSPYGNTIYF	TGTGCCAGCAGTTCCCCCTATGGAAACACCATATATTTT
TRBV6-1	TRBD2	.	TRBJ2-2	CASTGGAGELFF	TGTGCCAGCACGGGAGGGGCCGGGGAGCTGTTTTTT
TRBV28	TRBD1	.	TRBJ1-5	CASSSDRAWSNQPQHF	TGTGCCAGCAGTTCCGACAGGGCCTGGAGCAATCAGCCCCAGCATTTT
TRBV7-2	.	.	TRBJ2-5	CASSFVDWGTQYF	TGTGCCAGCAGCTTCGTCGATTGGGGGACCCAGTACTTC
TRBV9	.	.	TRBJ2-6	CASSGGPTQSRLGANVLTF	TGTGCCAGCAGCGGAGGCCCGACGCAAAGTCGGTTGGGGGCCAACGTCCTGACTTTC
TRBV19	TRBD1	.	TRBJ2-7	CASSGTGYSYEQYF	TGTGCCAGTAGTGGGACAGGCTACTCCTACGAGCAGTACTTC
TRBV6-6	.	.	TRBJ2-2	CASSYSAGNTGELFF	TGTGCCAGCAGTTACTCAGCAGGGAACACCGGGGAGCTGTTTTTT
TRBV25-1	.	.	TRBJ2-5	CASSESRGGRETQYF	TGTGCCAGCAGTGAGTCCAGGGGAGGGCGAGAGACCCAGTACTTC
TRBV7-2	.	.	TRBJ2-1	CASRRDTDDEQFF	TGTGCCAGCAGGCGAGACACGGACGATGAGCAGTTCTTC
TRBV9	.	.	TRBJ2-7	CASSVTGAPYEQYF	TGTGCCAGCAGCGTAACCGGGGCCCCCTACGAGCAGTACTTC